This is a list of T cell receptor beta chains from one sample in a study of identical twins. TCRdb used MiXCR to reprocess the 5' RACE reads, holding one entry per CDR3 protein. The data contain more than 650,000 distinct CDR3 sequences, 5.5% to 6.5% of them singletons. Sequencing used naive T cells sorted from blood. Receptors originate from a man aged 18 to 30 in good health. Both conserved end residues are part of each CDR3. D genes are given only for firm matches. Size values are once, few and many counts, or a class for expanded clones, and some rows have none.

d_call	cdr3_length	j_call	v_call	clone_size	cdr3_aa	cdr3_nt
.	14	TRBJ2-7	TRBV27	few	CASSLSTGTYEQYF	TGTGCCAGCAGTTTATCAACAGGAACCTACGAGCAGTACTTC
TRBD1	15	TRBJ2-1	TRBV5-5	many	CASSLEGQGTDEQFF	TGTGCCAGCAGCTTGGAAGGACAGGGGACGGATGAGCAGTTCTTC
.	14	TRBJ2-7	TRBV10-3	many	CAISGGDGPYEQYF	TGTGCCATCAGTGGGGGGGACGGCCCCTACGAGCAGTACTTC
.	15	TRBJ2-7	TRBV13	many	CASSLGGGMPYEQYF	TGTGCCAGCAGCTTAGGAGGAGGGATGCCCTACGAGCAGTACTTC
TRBD1	12	TRBJ2-1	TRBV29-1	few	CSAVRGRNEQFF	TGCAGCGCCGTCAGGGGGCGCAATGAGCAGTTCTTC
.	13	TRBJ1-5	TRBV24-1	few	CATSDAGPRPQHF	TGTGCCACCAGTGACGCAGGCCCCCGGCCCCAGCATTTT
.	13	TRBJ1-6	TRBV7-2	many	CASSLTRDSPLHF	TGTGCCAGCAGCTTAACCAGAGATTCACCCCTCCACTTT
TRBD1	13	TRBJ2-1	TRBV25-1	many	CASTDQGAGEQFF	TGTGCCAGCACCGATCAGGGGGCTGGTGAGCAGTTCTTC
.	12	TRBJ2-3	TRBV7-8	many	CASSQGLDTQYF	TGTGCCAGCAGCCAAGGACTAGATACGCAGTATTTT
.	13	TRBJ1-2	TRBV20-1	many	CSAREHWTGGYTF	TGCAGTGCTAGAGAGCATTGGACGGGGGGCTACACCTTC
TRBD1	16	TRBJ1-1	TRBV3-1	few	CASSQNPTGGTTEAFF	TGTGCCAGCAGCCAAAACCCAACAGGGGGTACCACTGAAGCTTTCTTT
TRBD2	14	TRBJ2-7	TRBV25-1	.	CASSVSGRTHEQYF	TGTGCCAGCAGTGTTAGCGGGAGAACCCACGAGCAGTACTTC
.	14	TRBJ1-4	TRBV20-1	many	CSAFRLGGDEKLFF	TGCAGTGCTTTCAGACTAGGCGGAGACGAAAAACTGTTTTTT
.	15	TRBJ2-4	TRBV11-2	few	CASRSLQGFRNIQYF	TGTGCCAGCAGGAGCCTACAGGGATTTCGGAACATTCAGTACTTC
.	15	TRBJ1-5	TRBV6-1	.	CASSQIGHSNQPQHF	TGTGCCAGCAGTCAAATCGGGCATAGCAATCAGCCCCAGCATTTT
TRBD1	19	TRBJ2-2	TRBV24-1	many	CATSTLIVGQGTLGGELFF	TGTGCCACCAGCACCTTGATCGTCGGACAGGGGACATTGGGCGGGGAGCTGTTTTTT
.	15	TRBJ2-7	TRBV28	many	CASSSALGGLNEQYF	TGTGCCAGCAGTTCGGCCCTCGGGGGGCTCAACGAGCAGTACTTC
.	16	TRBJ2-1	TRBV20-1	many	CSARDFRGDVGNEQFF	TGCAGTGCTAGAGACTTCAGGGGTGACGTAGGCAATGAGCAGTTCTTC
TRBD1	16	TRBJ2-1	TRBV29-1	many	CSVGGLLQGAYNEQFF	TGCAGCGTTGGAGGTCTCCTACAGGGGGCCTACAATGAGCAGTTCTTC
.	16	TRBJ1-1	TRBV12-3/TRBV12-4	many	CASSKGGRGVNTEAFF	TGTGCCAGCAGTAAGGGGGGGAGGGGGGTAAACACTGAAGCTTTCTTT
.	13	TRBJ2-7	TRBV29-1	many	CSELRTASYEQYF	TGCAGCGAACTACGGACAGCGTCTTACGAGCAGTACTTC
.	14	TRBJ1-4	TRBV20-1	many	CSARDLEGYEKLFF	TGCAGTGCTAGAGATCTCGAAGGGTATGAAAAACTGTTTTTT
.	14	TRBJ2-7	TRBV7-2	few	CASSFWGSNYEQYF	TGTGCCAGCAGCTTCTGGGGGAGCAACTACGAGCAGTACTTC
TRBD2	20	TRBJ2-1	TRBV5-1	few	CASSLDPAGNHISSYNEQFF	TGCGCCAGCAGCTTGGATCCAGCGGGAAATCACATAAGCTCCTACAATGAGCAGTTCTTC
TRBD2	18	TRBJ2-1	TRBV12-3/TRBV12-4	few	CASSLALTSGSSYNEQFF	TGTGCCAGCAGTTTAGCGCTTACTAGCGGGAGTTCCTACAATGAGCAGTTCTTC
TRBD1	15	TRBJ1-2	TRBV4-1	few	CASSPGTGLNYGYTF	TGCGCCAGCAGCCCAGGGACAGGGCTTAACTATGGCTACACCTTC
.	12	TRBJ1-2	TRBV5-1	.	CASTSSRYGYTF	TGCGCCAGCACCTCTTCTCGTTATGGCTACACCTTC
.	11	TRBJ2-5	TRBV23-1	few	CASRKGGTQYF	TGCGCCAGCAGAAAGGGGGGGACCCAGTACTTC
TRBD1	15	TRBJ2-2	TRBV5-1	.	CASSSQGKNTGELFF	TGCGCCAGCAGCTCACAGGGGAAGAACACCGGGGAGCTGTTTTTT
TRBD1	14	TRBJ1-5	TRBV12-3/TRBV12-4	.	CASGDRAFNQPQHF	TGTGCCAGCGGGGACAGAGCCTTTAATCAGCCCCAGCATTTT
TRBD1	15	TRBJ2-1	TRBV19	few	CASRTGLEGYNEQFF	TGTGCCAGCCGGACAGGGTTGGAGGGCTACAATGAGCAGTTCTTC
.	12	TRBJ2-3	TRBV29-1	few	CSVKGLTDTQYF	TGCAGCGTTAAGGGACTCACAGATACGCAGTATTTT
TRBD2	18	TRBJ2-1	TRBV5-1	few	CASSAGGLSGSRYNEQFF	TGCGCCAGCAGCGCGGGAGGGCTTAGCGGTTCGAGGTACAATGAGCAGTTCTTC
.	12	TRBJ2-5	TRBV29-1	many	CSATTGGETQYF	TGCAGCGCCACGACTGGAGGAGAGACCCAGTACTTC
.	14	TRBJ2-7	TRBV7-6	.	CASSLASTAYEQYF	TGTGCCAGCAGCTTAGCGTCTACAGCCTACGAGCAGTACTTC
.	13	TRBJ2-2	TRBV6-1	many	CASSHRDTGELFF	TGTGCCAGCAGCCACAGGGACACCGGGGAGCTGTTTTTT
.	14	TRBJ2-7	TRBV5-1	.	CASSLGDWNYEQYF	TGCGCCAGCAGCTTGGGGGATTGGAACTACGAGCAGTACTTC
TRBD2	16	TRBJ2-1	TRBV12-3/TRBV12-4	many	CASSRRRAGGDNEQFF	TGTGCCAGCAGTCGTCGACGAGCGGGAGGGGACAATGAGCAGTTCTTC
.	15	TRBJ2-6	TRBV29-1	.	CSVDTSAPGANVLTF	TGCAGCGTTGATACCTCAGCTCCCGGGGCCAACGTCCTGACTTTC
.	12	TRBJ1-1	TRBV5-1	many	CASSHLNTEAFF	TGCGCCAGCAGCCACCTTAACACTGAAGCTTTCTTT
.	14	TRBJ1-6	TRBV2	many	CASKGSSYNSPLHF	TGTGCCAGCAAGGGAAGCTCCTATAATTCACCCCTCCACTTT
TRBD1	11	TRBJ2-5	TRBV29-1	few	CSASDREIQYF	TGCAGCGCTTCGGACAGGGAGATCCAGTACTTC